Shown below are 32 T cell receptor beta chains from a single sample sequenced in a study of cytomegalovirus exposure and HLA in healthy donors. PCR was performed using 60 Vbeta and 13 Jbeta primers. The repertoire was sequenced with immunoSEQ multiplex PCR; TCRdb's copy has only in-frame clones and lacks some. Among about 130,000 clones, 78% were seen once, and the ten largest hold approximately 1.4%. Sample: PBMCs. The source is a female donor in good health and CMV-seronegative.

The chain employs TRBV6-6 and TRBJ2-7, with D perhaps matching TRBD2 (6 bases). This CDR3 has 11 amino acids. V was cut by 6 bases and J by 6 bases, with 9 bases left in between. The V gene's germline CDR1 is MNHNY and CDR2 SVGAGI (reference sequence). This CDR3 reads CASSRGSEQYF. The CDR3 nucleotides are TGTGCCAGCAGCCGGGGGAGCGAGCAGTACTTC.

This rearrangement joins TRBV6-1 to TRBJ1-2; 9 nucleotides align to TRBD1. Germline-derived CDR1 and CDR2 are MNHNS and SASEGT. J was trimmed by 6 bases and V by 7 bases; bases with no gene match: 12. The CDR3 has 15 amino acids. CDR3 sequence (DNA): TGTGCCAGCAATATACTGACAGGGGGTGGAGATGGCTACACCTTC. Translating it yields CASNILTGGGDGYTF.

The V and J genes are TRBV7-2 and TRBJ1-2; a possible D gene is TRBD1 (5 bases). Germline V gene data show CDR1 as SGHTA and CDR2 as FQGNSA. This CDR3 is built from 16 residues. Trimming stripped 2 bases from V and 0 bases from J, with 13 bases between. DNA for the CDR3: TGTGCCAGCAGCTTATTATACAGGCCAGCTAACTATGGCTACACCTTC. Translating gives CASSLLYRPANYGYTF.

The CDR3 bases are TGTGCCAGCAGCGCCCCAGAACGCACTGGAAACACCATATATTTT. Translating it yields CASSAPERTGNTIYF. The chain links TRBV9 to TRBJ1-3; no firm D call. The CDR3 sequence is 15 residues long. The germline gives CDR1 SGDLS, CDR2 YYNGEE. Trimming took 3 bases from V and 2 from J, leaving 12 bases between them.

This rearrangement joins TRBV11-2 to TRBJ2-4, with 13 bases matching TRBD2. The CDR3 runs to 18 residues. J was trimmed by 3 bases and V by 2 bases; bases with no gene match: 7. CDR1 is SGHAT, CDR2 FQNNGV, per germline. The CDR3 coding sequence is TGTGCCAGCAGCTTACAGGGGGGACTAGCGGGGATCAAAAACATTCAGTACTTC. Protein sequence: CASSLQGGLAGIKNIQYF.

The chain employs TRBV30 and TRBJ2-3, with 10 bases matching TRBD1. From germline, CDR1 is GTSNPN and CDR2 SVGIG (reference sequence). The CDR3 extends over 16 amino acids. V shed 5 bases and J 2 bases; nucleotides not matched to a gene: 10. The CDR3 sequence: CAWQDFGTGATDTQYF. CDR3 bases: TGTGCCTGGCAGGATTTCGGGACAGGGGCCACAGATACGCAGTATTTT.

The chain recombines TRBV27 with TRBJ1-5; D might be TRBD1 (5 bases). There are 15 residues in the CDR3. In germline, CDR1 is MNHEY, CDR2 SMNVEV (reference sequence). Trimming shortened V by 3 bases and J by 4 bases, and 13 bases separated the two germline ends. CDR3 sequence (DNA): TGTGCCAGCAGTTTCCTTGGGGGGGTGAATCAGCCCCAGCATTTT. The encoded protein is CASSFLGGVNQPQHF.

This clone showed up just a few times. This chain links TRBV29-1 with TRBJ1-1; TRBD1 matches 9 bases. Per germline, CDR1 SQVTM and CDR2 ANQGSEA. This CDR3 has 13 residues. The J segment lost 5 bases and the V segment lost 7 bases, leaving 8 bases of the junction unmatched. This chain's CDR3 is CSADRGSRTEAFF. The CDR3, as DNA: TGCAGCGCCGACAGGGGGTCGAGGACTGAAGCTTTCTTT.

The chain couples TRBV14 to TRBJ1-2, with TRBD1 as a possible D gene (6 bases). V gave up 2 bases and J gave up 6 bases, with 10 bases separating them. This CDR3 is built from 13 residues. Germline values: CDR1 SGHDN, CDR2 FVKESK. CDR3 sequence: CASSQTGIHGYTF. CDR3 sequence (DNA): TGTGCCAGCAGCCAAACAGGGATCCATGGCTACACCTTC.

V gene TRBV5-4 combines with J gene TRBJ2-3; TRBD2 matches at 9 bases. CDR3 length: 16 amino acids. CDR1 is SGHNT and CDR2 is YYREEE in the germline V gene (reference sequence). The junction had 11 bases not matched to a gene; V was cut back by 3 bases and J by 6 bases. The CDR3 region is CASSSLSLAGGDTQYF. DNA for the CDR3: TGTGCCAGCAGCTCACTATCGTTGGCGGGAGGGGATACGCAGTATTTT.

DNA for the CDR3: TGTGCCAGCAGTCTTAATCAGGGCGCTGAAGCTTTCTTT. Translated: CASSLNQGAEAFF. V and J are TRBV7-3 and TRBJ1-1, with TRBD1 as a possible D gene (5 bases). The CDR3 sequence is 13 residues long. The V gene lost 6 bases and the J gene lost 6 bases, with 14 bases spanning the gap. Germline CDR1 SGHTA, CDR2 FQGTGA.

The V and J genes are TRBV5-4 and TRBJ1-2; 11 bases line up with TRBD1. CDR1 is SGHNT and CDR2 is YYREEE in the germline V gene (reference sequence). This CDR3 contains 15 residues. V lost 4 bases and J lost 7; bases outside the gene matches: 9. The CDR3 nucleotides are TGTGCCAGCAGCATCGGACAGGGGGCCACCCTTGGCTACACCTTC. Protein sequence: CASSIGQGATLGYTF.

The table lists this clone with a few counts. The chain joins TRBV19 to TRBJ1-2, with TRBD1 as a possible D gene (6 bases). The CDR3 extends over 15 amino acids. The V end lost 2 bases, the J end lost 3 bases, and 13 bases lay between the germline ends. In germline, CDR1 is LNHDA, CDR2 SQIVND (reference sequence). The CDR3 DNA sequence: TGTGCCAGTAGTATAATTGAGACAGGAGACTATGGCTACACCTTC. It encodes CASSIIETGDYGYTF.

CDR3: CASRRRTGFGNTIYF. CDR3 nucleotides: TGTGCCAGCAGAAGACGTACAGGGTTCGGAAACACCATATATTTT. This chain joins TRBV5-6 and TRBJ1-3; a possible D gene is TRBD1 (6 bases). V was shortened by 5 bases and J by 4 bases, with 16 bases between the two germline ends. The CDR3 has 15 residues. CDR1 SGHDT and CDR2 YYEEEE come from the germline V gene.

This clone was seen a few times. The rearrangement links TRBV7-3 to TRBJ2-1; 9 nucleotides align to TRBD2. Losses at the gene ends were 5 bases for V and 6 bases for J; bases not matched to a gene: 2. From germline, CDR1 is SGHTA and CDR2 FQGTGA. CDR3 size: 13 residues. This chain's CDR3 is CASSVAGANEQFF. The CDR3 DNA follows: TGTGCCAGCAGCGTAGCGGGAGCCAATGAGCAGTTCTTC.

The gene calls are TRBV28 and TRBJ2-3, with TRBD1 matching over 9 bases. Germline CDR1 reads MDHEN; CDR2 reads SYDVKM. The V and J ends lost 10 bases and 6 bases, in that order; junction bases with no gene match: 8. The length of the CDR3 is 13 residues. CDR3 protein: CATMGQGADTQYF. As DNA, the CDR3 is TGTGCCACTATGGGACAGGGAGCCGATACGCAGTATTTT.

The chain recombines TRBV2 with TRBJ1-2; 9 bases fit TRBD1. This CDR3 is built from 16 residues. CDR1 SNHLY and CDR2 FYNNEI come from the germline V gene. V shed 2 bases, J shed 8 bases, and the junction held 12 bases outside the gene matches. The CDR3 DNA sequence: TGTGCCAGCAGTGAAACCGGGACAGGGCCAATAAAGGGCTACACCTTC. Residues: CASSETGTGPIKGYTF.

The chain uses TRBV7-2 and TRBJ1-2; TRBD1 matches at 9 bases. The CDR3 extends over 14 amino acids. CDR1 SGHTA and CDR2 FQGNSA come from the germline V gene. The V and J ends lost 2 bases and 7 bases, in that order; junction bases with no gene match: 5. The CDR3 DNA reads as TGTGCCAGCAGCTTATCACAGGGGGCGATTGGCTACACCTTC. This sequence encodes CASSLSQGAIGYTF.

The chain has TRBV5-5 and TRBJ2-1; a weak D match, TRBD2 (6 bases). This CDR3 region has 13 residues. Trimming took 5 bases from V and 8 from J, leaving 14 bases between them. Germline lookup yields CDR1 SGHKS and CDR2 YYEKEE (reference sequence). The CDR3 coding sequence is TGTGCCAGCAGGGAAACTAGCACCGATGAGCAGTTCTTC. Translating it yields CASRETSTDEQFF.

For this clone: The same CDR3 also results from other DNA sequences found in this sample. The V gene is TRBV7-2, the J gene TRBJ2-7; D perhaps matches TRBD2 (5 bases). This CDR3 spans 14 amino acids. Trimming left V 1 base short and J 3 bases short, with 10 bases between. CDR1 and CDR2 from the germline V gene are SGHTA and FQGNSA. The CDR3 nucleotides are TGTGCCAGCAGCTTAGTGAGCGGAGGCTACGAGCAGTACTTC. This codes for CASSLVSGGYEQYF.

This chain connects TRBV18 to TRBJ2-7, with 7 bases matching TRBD1. Germline V gene lookup returns CDR1 KGHSH and CDR2 LQKENI. The J segment lost 6 bases and the V segment lost 3 bases, leaving 8 bases of the junction unmatched. The CDR3 runs to 14 residues. The CDR3, as DNA: TGTGCCAGCTCACCCTTACGACAGGGCAGCGAGCAGTACTTC. Its translation is CASSPLRQGSEQYF.

J is TRBJ2-5 and V is TRBV6-5, with TRBD2 identical over 11 bases. The J call could be wrong; TRBJ2-7 is a better fit for the DNA end. CDR1 is MNHEY and CDR2 is SVGAGI in the germline V gene. The CDR3 length is 15 residues. The CDR3 DNA reads TGTGCCAGCAGTTACTCGACTAGCGGGAACTACGAGCAGTACTTC. Residues: CASSYSTSGNYEQYF.

This chain uses TRBV28 with TRBJ1-5; 10 bases align to TRBD1. CDR1 is MDHEN, CDR2 SYDVKM, per germline. The CDR3 length is 14 residues. V shed 6 bases, J shed 6 bases, and the junction held 5 bases outside the gene matches. The CDR3 DNA follows: TGTGCCAGCAGACAAGGACAGGGGGGTCAGCCCCAGCATTTT. Translated: CASRQGQGGQPQHF.

The chain is built from TRBV19 and TRBJ2-5; 15 bases agree with TRBD2. The ends lost 4 bases at V and 2 bases at J; junction bases unmatched: 5. Germline V gives CDR1 LNHDA, CDR2 SQIVND (reference sequence). This CDR3 spans 17 amino acids. CDR3 sequence: CASSRRTSGRVQETQYF. The CDR3 coding sequence is TGTGCCAGTAGTAGGCGGACTAGCGGGAGGGTTCAAGAGACCCAGTACTTC.

The genes are TRBV4-2 and TRBJ2-7, with 9 bases lining up with TRBD2. The CDR3 extends over 17 amino acids. The ends lost 0 bases at V and 4 bases at J; junction bases unmatched: 10. CDR1 is LGHNA, CDR2 YNFKEQ, per germline. The CDR3 coding sequence is TGTGCCAGCAGCCAAGAGTTAGCGGGAGAGCCGGGGTACGAGCAGTACTTC. Its translation: CASSQELAGEPGYEQYF.

The chain is built from TRBV28 and TRBJ2-2, with D possibly being TRBD1 (6 bases). CDR3 size: 14 residues. Between the trimmed V and J ends, which lost 5 bases and 7 bases, there was a span of 14 bases. Looked up from germline, CDR1 is MDHEN and CDR2 is SYDVKM. The CDR3 sequence is CASSIQGYGGELFF. In nucleotides, the CDR3 is TGTGCCAGCAGTATACAGGGTTACGGCGGGGAGCTGTTTTTT.

The CDR3 nucleotides read TGTGCCAGCAGCTTGACAGGGTTCAATCAGCCCCAGCATTTT. Translated, it gives CASSLTGFNQPQHF. The chain combines TRBV5-8 with TRBJ1-5; tentatively, D is TRBD1 (6 bases). Germline lookup yields CDR1 SGHTS and CDR2 YDEGEE. This CDR3 contains 14 residues. V lost 1 base, J lost 3 bases, and 8 bases lay in between. The full variable domain, with the rest looked up from reference TRBV5-8 and TRBJ1-5, is EAGVTQSPTHLIKTRGQQATLRCSPISGHTSVYWYQQALGLGLQFLLWYDEGEERNRGNFPPRFSGRQFPNYSSELNVNALELEDSALYLCASSLTGFNQPQHFGDGTRLSIL.

The chain couples TRBV2 to TRBJ2-5; a possible D gene is TRBD1 (6 bases). Per the germline V gene, CDR1 is SNHLY and CDR2 is FYNNEI. Trimming pared 11 bases from V and 4 bases from J, leaving 20 bases between. The CDR3 extends over 14 amino acids. CDR3 DNA sequence: TGTGCCGGCAACCCCGGAGGACAGCGAGAGACCCAGTACTTC. Protein: CAGNPGGQRETQYF.

The table lists this clone with a few counts. The rearrangement joins TRBV27 to TRBJ2-3; 8 bases line up with TRBD1. Germline CDR1 and CDR2: MNHEY and SMNVEV (reference sequence). This CDR3 contains 16 residues. V shed 6 bases, J shed 4 bases, and the junction held 12 bases outside the gene matches. In DNA, the CDR3 is TGTGCCAGCAGCCTAGCAGGGGGCACGTATGCAGATACGCAGTATTTT. Translation gives CASSLAGGTYADTQYF.

The rearrangement links TRBV4-2 to TRBJ2-5; TRBD2 matches 7 bases. The end of the DNA is better explained by TRBJ2-7, so the J call may be wrong. The CDR3 totals 15 residues. Per germline, CDR1 LGHNA and CDR2 YNFKEQ. For the CDR3, the DNA is TGTGCCAGCAGCCAAGGAGGGGTCGGGGGGAACGAGCAGTACTTC. This gives the protein CASSQGGVGGNEQYF.

The CDR3 here is CASSVGWATSTDTQYF. DNA of the CDR3: TGTGCCAGCAGCGTAGGCTGGGCCACGAGCACAGATACGCAGTATTTT. The chain carries TRBV9 and TRBJ2-3; D call uncertain. The V end was cut by 0 bases, the J end by 0 bases, with 11 bases between. The CDR3 spans 16 residues. Per the germline V gene, CDR1 is SGDLS and CDR2 is YYNGEE.

The CDR3: CASSFRLLAGGLEQYF. The CDR3 coding sequence is TGTGCCAGCAGTTTCCGTCTACTAGCGGGAGGGCTCGAGCAGTACTTC. The rearrangement links TRBV28 to TRBJ2-7, with 13 bases that match TRBD2. The CDR3 is 16 residues long. V trimming: 3 bases; J trimming: 6 bases; junction bases outside the gene matches: 8. Germline V CDR1 and CDR2: MDHEN, SYDVKM.